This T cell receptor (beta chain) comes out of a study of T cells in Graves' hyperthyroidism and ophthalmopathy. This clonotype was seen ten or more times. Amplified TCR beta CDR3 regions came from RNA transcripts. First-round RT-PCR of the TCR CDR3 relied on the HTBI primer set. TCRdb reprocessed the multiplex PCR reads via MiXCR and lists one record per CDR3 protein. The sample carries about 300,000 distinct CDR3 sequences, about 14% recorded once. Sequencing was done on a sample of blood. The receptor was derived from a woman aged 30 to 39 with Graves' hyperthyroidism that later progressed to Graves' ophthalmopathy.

The chain's CDR3 is CASSPVGGDEQFF. In DNA form, the CDR3 reads TGTGCCAGCAGCCCCGTTGGCGGCGATGAGCAGTTCTTC. The gene calls are TRBV7-3 and TRBJ2-1, with unresolved D. Germline lookup yields CDR1 SGHTA and CDR2 FQGTGA. There are 13 residues in the CDR3. V lost 5 bases, J lost 8 bases, and 13 bases lay in between.